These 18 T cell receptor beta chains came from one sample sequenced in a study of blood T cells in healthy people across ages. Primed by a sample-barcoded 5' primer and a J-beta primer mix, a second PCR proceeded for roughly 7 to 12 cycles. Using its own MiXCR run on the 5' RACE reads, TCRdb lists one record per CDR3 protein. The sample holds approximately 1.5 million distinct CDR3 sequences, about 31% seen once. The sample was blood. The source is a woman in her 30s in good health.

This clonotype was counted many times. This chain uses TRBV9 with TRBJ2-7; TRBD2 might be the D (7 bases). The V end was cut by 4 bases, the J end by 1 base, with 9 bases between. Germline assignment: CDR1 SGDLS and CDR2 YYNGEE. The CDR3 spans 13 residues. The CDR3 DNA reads TGTGCCAGCAGCAAGGGGGGGTCCTACGAGCAGTACTTC. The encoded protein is CASSKGGSYEQYF.

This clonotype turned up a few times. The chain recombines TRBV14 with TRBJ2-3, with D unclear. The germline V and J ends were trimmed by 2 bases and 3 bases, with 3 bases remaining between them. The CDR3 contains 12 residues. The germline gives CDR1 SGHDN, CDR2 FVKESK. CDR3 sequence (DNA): TGTGCCAGCAGCCAATGGACAGATACGCAGTATTTT. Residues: CASSQWTDTQYF.

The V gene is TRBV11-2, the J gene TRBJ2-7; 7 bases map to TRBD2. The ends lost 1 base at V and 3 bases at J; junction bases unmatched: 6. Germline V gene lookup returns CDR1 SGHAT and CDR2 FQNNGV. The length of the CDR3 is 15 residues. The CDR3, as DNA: TGTGCCAGCAGCTTAGGCACAGCGGGGATCTACGAGCAGTACTTC. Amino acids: CASSLGTAGIYEQYF.

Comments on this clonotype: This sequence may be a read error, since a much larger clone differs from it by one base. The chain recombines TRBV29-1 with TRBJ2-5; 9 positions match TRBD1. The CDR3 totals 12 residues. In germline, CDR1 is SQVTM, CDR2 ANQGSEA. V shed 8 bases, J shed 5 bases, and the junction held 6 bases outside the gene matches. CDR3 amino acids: CSRGQGGETQYF. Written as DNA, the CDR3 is TGCAGCAGGGGACAGGGCGGGGAGACCCAGTACTTC.

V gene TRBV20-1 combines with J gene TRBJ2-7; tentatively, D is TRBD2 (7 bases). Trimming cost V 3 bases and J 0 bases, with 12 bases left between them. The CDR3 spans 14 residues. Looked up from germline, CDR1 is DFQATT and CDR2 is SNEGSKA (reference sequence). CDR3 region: CSARRGPLSYEQYF. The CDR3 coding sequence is TGCAGTGCTAGGCGGGGGCCCCTCTCCTACGAGCAGTACTTC.

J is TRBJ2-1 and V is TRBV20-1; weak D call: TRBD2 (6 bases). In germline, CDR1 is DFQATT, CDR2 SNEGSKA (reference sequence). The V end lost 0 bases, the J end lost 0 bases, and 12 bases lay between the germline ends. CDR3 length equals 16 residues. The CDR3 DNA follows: TGCAGTGCTAGAGATCAGAGCGGGCGCTCCTACAATGAGCAGTTCTTC. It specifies CSARDQSGRSYNEQFF.

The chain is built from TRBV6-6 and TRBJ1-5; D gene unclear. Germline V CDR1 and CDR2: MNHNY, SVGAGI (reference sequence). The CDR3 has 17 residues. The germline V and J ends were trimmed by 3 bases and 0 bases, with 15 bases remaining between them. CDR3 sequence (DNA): TGTGCCAGCAGTTATCTGGCGGATCTTTATAGCAATCAGCCCCAGCATTTT. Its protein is CASSYLADLYSNQPQHF.

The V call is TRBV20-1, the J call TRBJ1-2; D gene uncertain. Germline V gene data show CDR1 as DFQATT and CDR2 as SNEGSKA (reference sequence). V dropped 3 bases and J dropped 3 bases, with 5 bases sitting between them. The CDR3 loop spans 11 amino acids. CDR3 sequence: CSASEDYGYTF. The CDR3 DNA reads TGCAGTGCTAGTGAGGACTATGGCTACACCTTC.

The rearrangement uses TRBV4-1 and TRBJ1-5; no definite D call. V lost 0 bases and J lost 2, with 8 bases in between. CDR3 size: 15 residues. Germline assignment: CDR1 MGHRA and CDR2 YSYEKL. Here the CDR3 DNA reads TGCGCCAGCAGCCAAGAGTTGCTGGGCAATCAGCCCCAGCATTTT. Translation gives CASSQELLGNQPQHF.

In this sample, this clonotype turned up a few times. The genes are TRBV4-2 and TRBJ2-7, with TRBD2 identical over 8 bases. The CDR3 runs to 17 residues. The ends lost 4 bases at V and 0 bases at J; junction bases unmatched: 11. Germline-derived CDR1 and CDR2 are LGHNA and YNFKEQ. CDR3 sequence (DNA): TGTGCCAGCAGCCGACTGCCGAAGCGGGAGATCTCCTACGAGCAGTACTTC. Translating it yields CASSRLPKREISYEQYF.

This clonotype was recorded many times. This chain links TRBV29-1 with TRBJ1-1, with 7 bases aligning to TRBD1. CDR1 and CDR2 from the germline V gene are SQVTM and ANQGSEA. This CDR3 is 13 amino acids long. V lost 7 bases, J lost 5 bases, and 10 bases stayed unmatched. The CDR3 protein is CSGLTGWRTEAFF. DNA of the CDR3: TGCAGCGGCCTGACAGGGTGGAGGACTGAAGCTTTCTTT.

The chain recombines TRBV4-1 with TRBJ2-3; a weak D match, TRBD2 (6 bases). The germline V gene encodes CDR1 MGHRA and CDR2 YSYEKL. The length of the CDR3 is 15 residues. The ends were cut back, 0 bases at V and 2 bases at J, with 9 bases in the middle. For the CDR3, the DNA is TGCGCCAGCAGCCAAGAGGACTATCTCACAGATACGCAGTATTTT. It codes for CASSQEDYLTDTQYF.

The CDR3 sequence: CASTNSWTGGNQPQHF. CDR3 DNA: TGTGCCAGCACCAATTCTTGGACAGGGGGAAATCAGCCCCAGCATTTT. The rearrangement uses TRBV6-6 and TRBJ1-5; 10 bases agree with TRBD1. V was clipped by 7 bases and J by 4 bases; unmatched bases: 10. The germline V gene encodes CDR1 MNHNY and CDR2 SVGAGI (reference sequence). The CDR3 extends over 16 amino acids.

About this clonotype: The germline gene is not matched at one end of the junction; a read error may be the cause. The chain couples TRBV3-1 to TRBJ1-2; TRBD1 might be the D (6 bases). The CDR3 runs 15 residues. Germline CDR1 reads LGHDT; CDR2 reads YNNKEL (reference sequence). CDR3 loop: CASSPGGGRSYDYTF. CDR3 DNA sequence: TGTGCCAGCAGCCCGGGGGGCGGGCGCTCCTATGACTACACCTTC.

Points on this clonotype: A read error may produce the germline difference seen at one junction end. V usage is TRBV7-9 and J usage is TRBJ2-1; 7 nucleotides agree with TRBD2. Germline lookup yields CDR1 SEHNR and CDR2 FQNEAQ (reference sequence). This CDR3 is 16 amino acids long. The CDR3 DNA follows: TGTGCCAGCAGCTTAGGAAGCAGCGGGGCTTACAGTGAGCAGTTCTTC. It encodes CASSLGSSGAYSEQFF.

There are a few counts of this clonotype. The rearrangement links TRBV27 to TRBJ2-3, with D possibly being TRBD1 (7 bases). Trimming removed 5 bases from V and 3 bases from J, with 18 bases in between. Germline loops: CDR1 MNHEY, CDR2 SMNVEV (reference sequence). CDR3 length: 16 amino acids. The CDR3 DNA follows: TGTGCCAGCAGTCCCCGCGGGCAGGGGGGTACAGATACGCAGTATTTT. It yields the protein CASSPRGQGGTDTQYF.

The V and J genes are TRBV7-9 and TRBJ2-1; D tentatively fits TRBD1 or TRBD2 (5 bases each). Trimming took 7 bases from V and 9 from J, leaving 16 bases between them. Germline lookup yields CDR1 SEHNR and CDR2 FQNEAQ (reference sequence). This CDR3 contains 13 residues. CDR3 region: CASKTGWAGEQFF. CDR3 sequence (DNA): TGTGCCAGCAAAACAGGCTGGGCGGGTGAGCAGTTCTTC.

CDR3 protein: CASSLPSRDHNEQFF. The DNA of the CDR3 is TGCGCCAGCAGCCTCCCCTCCCGGGACCACAATGAGCAGTTCTTC. The chain couples TRBV4-1 to TRBJ2-1, with D perhaps assigned TRBD1 or TRBD2 (5 bases each). The length of the CDR3 is 15 residues. CDR1 MGHRA and CDR2 YSYEKL come from the germline V gene. V lost 4 bases, J lost 5 bases, and 15 bases lay in between.